The 31 T cell receptor beta chains below all came from one sample that was sequenced in a study of T cells after yellow fever vaccination. Each CDR3 protein gets one entry after TCRdb re-called the 5' RACE reads with MiXCR. The sample consists of around 50,000 distinct CDR3 sequences, roughly 7% of them appearing once. The sample in question was CD8+ T cells sorted from PBMCs, obtained less than 18 days after the first yellow fever vaccination. The receptors were gathered from a man between 18 and 29 years old who received the YFV17D yellow fever vaccine.

This clonotype came up many times. The gene calls are TRBV12-3 or TRBV12-4 and TRBJ2-1; 7 nucleotides line up with TRBD2. Trimming removed 1 base from V and 2 bases from J; junction bases left unmatched: 2. This CDR3 spans 15 amino acids. CDR3 nucleotide sequence: TGTGCCAGCAGTTTAGTTGGGGGGGCCTACAATGAGCAGTTCTTC. Protein product: CASSLVGGAYNEQFF.

This clonotype was detected many times. V gene TRBV5-6 combines with J gene TRBJ2-1; 13 bases map to TRBD2. Unmatched junction bases numbered 11, after V lost 3 bases and J lost 8 bases. Germline values: CDR1 SGHDT, CDR2 YYEEEE. This CDR3 contains 17 residues. In DNA form, the CDR3 reads TGTGCCAGCAGCTCTAGACTAGCGGGGGGTATTTGGTATGAGCAGTTCTTC. This sequence encodes CASSSRLAGGIWYEQFF.

In regard to this clonotype: A single base separates this from a much larger clone, so it may be a read error. V usage is TRBV28 and J usage is TRBJ1-1; a possible D gene is TRBD1 (6 bases). The germline gives CDR1 MDHEN, CDR2 SYDVKM. There are 14 residues in the CDR3. The ends were cut back, 1 base at V and 5 bases at J, with 11 bases in the middle. In nucleotides, the CDR3 is TGTGCCAGCAGTTTATACGACAGGAAAACTGAAGCTTTCTTT. Its translation: CASSLYDRKTEAFF.

This clonotype was counted many times. V is TRBV4-1 and J is TRBJ1-2; D remains unclear. The germline gives CDR1 MGHRA, CDR2 YSYEKL. Between the trimmed V and J ends, which lost 4 bases and 5 bases, there was a span of 23 bases. The length of the CDR3 is 17 residues. CDR3 nucleotides: TGCGCCAGCAGCCCCACGGAGGTCGTAGGAGGGAGATATGGCTACACCTTC. This codes for CASSPTEVVGGRYGYTF.

This clonotype has a count of ten or more. The chain carries TRBV10-3 and TRBJ2-1, with D uncertain. Trimming shortened V by 2 bases and J by 4 bases, and 12 bases separated the two germline ends. The CDR3 consists of 15 residues. CDR1 ENHRY and CDR2 SYGVKD come from the germline V gene. The CDR3 DNA sequence: TGTGCCATCAGTGAGAGTCACGACCTTTACAATGAGCAGTTCTTC. Translated, it gives CAISESHDLYNEQFF.

In this sample, this clonotype turned up a few times. The V call is TRBV23-1, the J call TRBJ2-7, with D possibly called TRBD1 or TRBD2 (5 bases each). TRBV23-1 counts as an open reading frame of uncertain function. Trimming removed 3 bases at V and 12 bases at J, with 36 bases between. The CDR3 has 19 residues. CDR3 nucleotides: TGCGCCAGCAGTCACTACGGGACGGCGAGCGGTGACTGTTACGTTTTGCGGTACTTC. Protein sequence: CASSHYGTASGDCYVLRYF.

This clonotype occurred many times. The genes are TRBV25-1 and TRBJ2-5; 15 bases align to TRBD2. V dropped 1 base and J dropped 1; count of bases not matched to a gene: 7. This CDR3 is 19 amino acids long. Germline loops: CDR1 MGHDK, CDR2 SYGVNS. The CDR3 here is CASSESGLAGGPGQETQYF. In nucleotides, the CDR3 is TGTGCCAGCAGTGAATCCGGACTAGCGGGGGGGCCGGGCCAAGAGACCCAGTACTTC.

A remark on this clonotype: A read error may be the cause here, since a much bigger clone is one base away. The chain carries TRBV11-2 and TRBJ2-5, with D perhaps given as TRBD1 or TRBD2 (5 bases each). There are 15 residues in the CDR3. V was pared by 3 bases and J by 5 bases, with 16 bases between. CDR1 SGHAT and CDR2 FQNNGV come from the germline V gene. The CDR3, as DNA: TGTGCCAGCAGCTTTCCGGGACGGGAAGGGGAGACCCAGTACTTC. Protein sequence: CASSFPGREGETQYF.

This clonotype was found many times. V and J are TRBV5-5 and TRBJ1-4; 11 nucleotides agree with TRBD1. The V gene's germline CDR1 is SGHKS and CDR2 YYEKEE (reference sequence). This CDR3 has 14 residues. With 4 bases clipped from V and 8 bases from J, the junction kept 4 bases outside the gene matches. CDR3 sequence (DNA): TGTGCCAGCAGCACCTGGACAGGGGGCGAAAAACTGTTTTTT. Translating gives CASSTWTGGEKLFF.

In this sample, this clonotype turned up many times. The CDR3 coding sequence is TGCAGCGTGAGCAGGAGCTCCTACGAGCAGTACTTC. Translating gives CSVSRSSYEQYF. The chain links TRBV29-1 to TRBJ2-7, with no clear D. CDR3 length: 12 amino acids. V was trimmed by 6 bases and J by 0 bases, leaving 9 bases between them. Germline values: CDR1 SQVTM, CDR2 ANQGSEA.

There are a few counts of this clonotype. The rearrangement links TRBV2 to TRBJ2-7; TRBD2 aligns across 8 bases. Losses at the gene ends were 0 bases for V and 2 bases for J; bases not matched to a gene: 6. This CDR3 is 16 amino acids long. CDR1 SNHLY and CDR2 FYNNEI come from the germline V gene. DNA for the CDR3: TGTGCCAGCAGTGAAGCGTCGGCGGGGGGCACCTACGAGCAGTACGTC. Encoded protein: CASSEASAGGTYEQYV.

This clonotype has ten or more counts. V is TRBV7-6 and J is TRBJ2-3; D not resolved. Germline assignment: CDR1 SGHVS and CDR2 FNYEAQ. V was clipped by 4 bases and J by 6 bases, with 8 bases between them. The length of the CDR3 is 12 residues. This CDR3 is CASSSLIDTQYF. CDR3 DNA: TGTGCCAGCAGCTCCTTGATTGATACGCAGTATTTT.

In its sample, this clonotype was seen many times. The V and J genes are TRBV12-3 or TRBV12-4 and TRBJ2-7; 7 nucleotides agree with TRBD2. The CDR3 has 14 residues. V lost 3 bases to trimming and J lost 1 base; unmatched junction nucleotides: 3. The CDR3 DNA sequence: TGTGCCAGCAGTTTTACTAGCGCGTCCTACGAGCAGTACTTC. Protein sequence: CASSFTSASYEQYF.

This clonotype was seen at least ten times. This chain links TRBV19 with TRBJ2-2, with no clear D. CDR3 size: 11 residues. Germline CDR1 reads LNHDA; CDR2 reads SQIVND (reference sequence). CDR3 region: CVAGNTGELFF. CDR3 bases: TGTGTCGCAGGGAACACCGGGGAGCTGTTTTTT.

This clonotype was picked up many times. The V and J genes are TRBV4-3 and TRBJ2-1, with 11 bases lining up with TRBD1. Germline CDR1 LGHNA, CDR2 YSLEER. This CDR3 region has 15 residues. Trimming took 4 bases from V and 4 from J; bases not matched to a gene: 3. The CDR3 nucleotides read TGCGCCAGCAGCCGGGACAGGGGGGTATACAATGAGCAGTTCTTC. Translation gives CASSRDRGVYNEQFF.

This clonotype has at least ten counts. This rearrangement joins TRBV7-8 to TRBJ2-5, with D unclear. The length of the CDR3 is 14 residues. Germline-derived CDR1 and CDR2 are SGHVS and FQNEAQ. Trimming removed 4 bases at V and 0 bases at J, with 9 bases between. The CDR3, as DNA: TGTGCCAGCAGCTCGCTGGGTAACCAAGAGACCCAGTACTTC. This translates into CASSSLGNQETQYF.

This chain uses TRBV5-1 with TRBJ2-3, with D perhaps assigned TRBD1 or TRBD2 (5 bases each). The V end was cut by 5 bases, the J end by 4 bases, with 14 bases between. The CDR3 is 14 amino acids. CDR1 and CDR2 (germline): SGHRS, YFSETQ. CDR3 sequence: CASSVGDAPDTQYF. CDR3 DNA: TGCGCCAGCAGTGTGGGGGACGCGCCAGATACGCAGTATTTT.

This clonotype was detected ten times or more. The rearrangement links TRBV5-1 to TRBJ2-7, with 13 bases that match TRBD2. Germline trimming cut 2 bases from V and 3 bases from J; bases unmatched to any gene: 2. This CDR3 has 15 residues. Germline V gene sequence: CDR1 SGHRS, CDR2 YFSETQ. The CDR3 protein is CASSFRLAGGYEQYF. CDR3 nucleotides: TGCGCCAGCAGCTTTCGACTAGCGGGGGGCTACGAGCAGTACTTC.

This clonotype has a handful of counts. The genes are TRBV7-9 and TRBJ1-6; 7 nucleotides align to TRBD1. From germline, CDR1 is SEHNR and CDR2 FQNEAQ (reference sequence). The CDR3 is made up of 15 amino acids. The J segment lost 2 bases and the V segment lost 4 bases, leaving 2 bases of the junction unmatched. CDR3 sequence reads: CASSSDRAYNSPLHF. The CDR3 bases are TGTGCCAGCAGCTCCGACAGGGCCTATAATTCACCCCTCCACTTT.

This clonotype was observed at least ten times. CDR3 sequence (DNA): TGCAGCGTTGCGAGTCGAGGGGGACCCAGAGGCTACACCTTC. Its protein is CSVASRGGPRGYTF. The chain employs TRBV29-1 and TRBJ1-2; a weak D match, TRBD1 (6 bases). Germline V gene data show CDR1 as SQVTM and CDR2 as ANQGSEA. The germline V and J ends were trimmed by 4 bases and 8 bases, with 20 bases remaining between them. The length of the CDR3 is 14 residues.

Note on this clonotype: This may be a read error, as it is one base from a much larger clone. The rearrangement joins TRBV5-5 to TRBJ2-7; D uncertain. Trimming took off 5 bases at V and 2 bases at J, with 14 bases between the two ends. The CDR3 extends over 14 amino acids. Germline values: CDR1 SGHKS, CDR2 YYEKEE (reference sequence). The CDR3: CASRLMPKTYEQYV. The CDR3 nucleotides are TGTGCCAGCAGGTTGATGCCCAAAACCTACGAGCAGTACGTC.

This clonotype has more than one count but fewer than ten. The chain recombines TRBV30 with TRBJ1-2, with D possibly TRBD1 on 5 matching bases. The CDR3 contains 15 residues. The germline V and J ends were trimmed by 3 bases and 2 bases, with 16 bases remaining between them. The germline V gene has CDR1 GTSNPN and CDR2 SVGIG (reference sequence). In DNA form, the CDR3 reads TGTGCCTGGAGGGGCTGGGACGTCTCCAACTATGGCTACACCTTC. Amino acids: CAWRGWDVSNYGYTF.

In this sample, this clonotype turned up many times. This rearrangement joins TRBV12-3 or TRBV12-4 to TRBJ2-1; possibly TRBD1 for D (6 bases). The CDR3 is made up of 16 amino acids. The V end was cut by 2 bases, the J end by 0 bases, with 11 bases between. The CDR3 loop reads CASSLTQGSSYNEQFF. The CDR3 DNA reads TGTGCCAGCAGTTTAACACAGGGTAGCTCCTACAATGAGCAGTTCTTC.

Concerning this clonotype: A clone one base away is much larger, so this may be a read error. The chain recombines TRBV4-3 with TRBJ2-3, with TRBD1 matching 7 bases. CDR3 length equals 18 residues. The germline CDR1 and CDR2 sequences are LGHNA and YSLEER. The CDR3 region is CASSQDSTGRRLADAQYF. In DNA, the CDR3 is TGCGCCAGCAGCCAAGATTCGACAGGGCGTAGGTTGGCAGATGCGCAGTATTTT.

This clonotype appeared many times. The V gene is TRBV10-3, the J gene TRBJ1-2; D unresolved. The V gene lost 4 bases and the J gene lost 3 bases, with 9 bases spanning the gap. The CDR3 has 13 amino acids. CDR1 ENHRY and CDR2 SYGVKD come from the germline V gene. The DNA of the CDR3 is TGTGCCATCAGTGCGGCGGGCGACTATGGCTACACCTTC. Protein product: CAISAAGDYGYTF.

In this sample, this clonotype turned up many times. This chain connects TRBV12-3 or TRBV12-4 to TRBJ2-5; 11 bases are a match to TRBD2. Trimming at V came to 6 bases and at J to 5 bases, leaving 11 bases not matched to a gene. This CDR3 has 16 residues. CDR3 DNA: TGTGCCAGCAGGGGTGAGACTAGCGGGGTATCGGAGACCCAGTACTTC. Translation gives CASRGETSGVSETQYF.

At least ten counts were recorded for this clonotype. The chain employs TRBV4-1 and TRBJ1-2, with D unresolved. The CDR3 contains 15 residues. Trimming stripped 3 bases from V and 0 bases from J, with 11 bases between. Germline assignment: CDR1 MGHRA and CDR2 YSYEKL. The CDR3 region has the DNA TGCGCCAGCAGCCAGTCTTACGAAACTAACTATGGCTACACCTTC. As protein: CASSQSYETNYGYTF.

This clonotype showed up many times. DNA for the CDR3: TGTGCCAGCAGCTTATGGGGCATCCGGGGGGTTGGCACAGATACGCAGTATTTT. Translated, it gives CASSLWGIRGVGTDTQYF. The V call is TRBV7-8, the J call TRBJ2-3, with 7 positions matching TRBD2. This CDR3 spans 18 amino acids. The V and J ends lost 2 bases and 1 base, in that order; junction bases with no gene match: 12. Germline V CDR1 and CDR2: SGHVS, FQNEAQ.

This clonotype was detected many times. V usage is TRBV7-9 and J usage is TRBJ2-5, with a tentative D call TRBD2 (5 bases). Germline CDR1 and CDR2: SEHNR and FQNEAQ (reference sequence). The CDR3 runs 13 residues. Trimming shortened V by 1 base and J by 5 bases, and 8 bases separated the two germline ends. The CDR3 protein is CASSLVGVETQYF. The CDR3 nucleotides read TGTGCCAGCAGCTTAGTCGGGGTCGAGACCCAGTACTTC.

Many counts were recorded for this clonotype. The chain uses TRBV12-3 or TRBV12-4 and TRBJ2-1; D is perhaps TRBD1 or TRBD2 (6 bases each). The ends were cut back, 5 bases at V and 12 bases at J, with 29 bases in the middle. This CDR3 comprises 17 residues. CDR3 sequence reads: CASSPGRMGGFRGGQFF. The CDR3, as DNA: TGTGCCAGCAGTCCCGGACGAATGGGGGGCTTCAGGGGTGGGCAGTTCTTC.

This clonotype was counted ten times or more. The gene calls are TRBV29-1 and TRBJ1-2, with TRBD1 matching 11 bases. Trimming removed 4 bases from V and 7 bases from J; junction bases left unmatched: 8. Looked up from germline, CDR1 is SQVTM and CDR2 is ANQGSEA. The CDR3 covers 14 residues. CDR3 residues: CSVVGGQGGRGYTF. DNA for the CDR3: TGCAGCGTTGTGGGGGGACAGGGGGGTCGTGGCTACACCTTC.